The next 19 T cell receptor beta chains were all read from a single sample in a study of blood T cell repertoires in COVID-19. Libraries were prepared by immunoSEQ multiplex PCR; TCRdb keeps only in-frame clonotypes and omits some of them. Of approximately 210,000 clones listed, about 91% were seen once; the top ten hold about 5%. Input material: peripheral blood. The receptors come from a woman between 35 and 50 years old with acute or convalescent COVID-19.

V and J are TRBV28 and TRBJ2-4, with 10 bases fitting TRBD1. The germline gives CDR1 MDHEN, CDR2 SYDVKM. The CDR3 is made up of 16 amino acids. J was trimmed by 8 bases and V by 4 bases; bases with no gene match: 11. The CDR3 DNA reads TGTGCCAGCAGTTCCCGGACAGGGGGGGCTTTTGACATTCAGTACTTC. Its translation: CASSSRTGGAFDIQYF.

This chain links TRBV12-5 with TRBJ2-2; 8 bases fit TRBD1. From germline, CDR1 is LGHNT and CDR2 FRNRAP. Trimming cost V 7 bases and J 10 bases; bases outside gene matches: 14. The CDR3 is 15 residues long. The CDR3 protein is CASAKGQALFQELFF. The CDR3 DNA sequence: TGTGCTAGTGCTAAGGGACAGGCCCTCTTTCAGGAGCTGTTTTTT. The full variable domain, with the rest looked up from reference TRBV12-5 and TRBJ2-2, is DARVTQTPRHKVTEMGQEVTMRCQPILGHNTVFWYRQTMMQGLELLAYFRNRAPLDDSGMPKDRFSAEMPDATLATLKIQPSEPRDSAVYFCASAKGQALFQELFFGEGSRLTVL.

In this sample, this clone turned up a few times. The chain joins TRBV30 to TRBJ1-3; D is uncertain. V was cut by 3 bases and J by 4 bases, with 19 bases left in between. This CDR3 is 16 amino acids long. Germline-derived CDR1 and CDR2 are GTSNPN and SVGIG (reference sequence). The CDR3 coding sequence is TGTGCCTGGAGATGGGTGGGCTCCCTGGCCGGAAACACCATATATTTT. Its protein product is CAWRWVGSLAGNTIYF.

V usage is TRBV20-1 and J usage is TRBJ1-2; D gene uncertain. The CDR3 is 17 residues long. The V end was cut by 3 bases, the J end by 1 base, with 21 bases between. The germline V gene has CDR1 DFQATT and CDR2 SNEGSKA (reference sequence). CDR3: CSASYSRALQFNYGYTF. Written as DNA, the CDR3 is TGCAGTGCTAGTTATAGCCGAGCCCTCCAGTTTAACTATGGCTACACCTTC.

The chain joins TRBV7-9 to TRBJ1-2; TRBD1 is a possible D gene (6 bases). The germline CDR1 and CDR2 sequences are SEHNR and FQNEAQ (reference sequence). The CDR3 consists of 15 residues. Trimming took off 3 bases at V and 8 bases at J, with 19 bases between the two ends. Written as DNA, the CDR3 is TGTGCCAGCAGCTTCGTGGAACAGGGTGAGAGGGGCTACACCTTC. Its protein product is CASSFVEQGERGYTF.

The chain links TRBV24-1 to TRBJ2-3; 12 bases align to TRBD1. The CDR3 loop spans 16 amino acids. The V segment lost 2 bases and the J segment 4 bases; nucleotides outside the gene matches: 3. From germline, CDR1 is KGHDR and CDR2 SFDVKD. CDR3 DNA: TGTGCCACCAGTGATTCGGGACAGGGGGCGGCAGATACGCAGTATTTT. Amino acid sequence: CATSDSGQGAADTQYF.

This clone was counted once. The CDR3 DNA sequence: TGTGCCAGCTCACCACCCGGGACAGTAAATCAGCCCCAGCATTTT. Translated: CASSPPGTVNQPQHF. The chain couples TRBV18 to TRBJ1-5; 7 bases agree with TRBD1. CDR1 is KGHSH and CDR2 is LQKENI in the germline V gene. With 0 bases clipped from V and 4 bases from J, the junction kept 3 bases outside the gene matches. The CDR3 is 15 residues long.

The rearrangement uses TRBV18 and TRBJ2-1, with 11 bases identical to TRBD2. Unmatched junction bases numbered 13, after V lost 3 bases and J lost 9 bases. Germline CDR1 and CDR2: KGHSH and LQKENI. The CDR3 contains 17 residues. CDR3 bases: TGTGCCAGCTCACCCGAGACTAGCGGGGCTAGTCTGGTTGAGCAGTTCTTC. Its protein product is CASSPETSGASLVEQFF.

Points on this clone: Other DNA sequences in the same sample also yield this CDR3. The chain joins TRBV10-2 to TRBJ2-1; 8 positions agree with TRBD2. Germline V gives CDR1 WSHSY, CDR2 SAAADI. V lost 5 bases to trimming and J lost 0 bases; unmatched junction nucleotides: 3. The CDR3 loop spans 15 amino acids. The CDR3 nucleotides read TGCGCCAGCAGTCTAGCGGGCGGCTCCTACAATGAGCAGTTCTTC. It translates to CASSLAGGSYNEQFF.

The chain uses TRBV5-1 and TRBJ1-6; 8 positions agree with TRBD1. V dropped 2 bases and J dropped 7; count of bases not matched to a gene: 5. The CDR3 loop spans 15 amino acids. Germline lookup yields CDR1 SGHRS and CDR2 YFSETQ. The CDR3 loop is CASSLPTGGNSPLHF. In DNA form, the CDR3 reads TGCGCCAGCAGCTTACCCACAGGGGGAAATTCACCCCTCCACTTT.

The chain has TRBV2 and TRBJ1-1; no firm D call. The germline V gene has CDR1 SNHLY and CDR2 FYNNEI. V shed 8 bases and J shed 2 bases, with 6 bases lying between them. CDR3 size: 11 residues. The CDR3: CASLANTEAFF. CDR3 DNA: TGTGCCAGCTTAGCCAACACTGAAGCTTTCTTT.

The chain has TRBV5-5 and TRBJ2-3; 7 bases fit TRBD2. The germline V gene has CDR1 SGHKS and CDR2 YYEKEE (reference sequence). V lost 3 bases to trimming and J lost 2 bases; unmatched junction nucleotides: 6. The CDR3 length is 15 residues. CDR3 bases: TGTGCCAGCAGCTCGCCAGCGGGGTACACAGATACGCAGTATTTT. It encodes CASSSPAGYTDTQYF. Supplemented by reference TRBV5-5 and TRBJ2-3, the full variable domain reads DAGVTQSPTHLIKTRGQQVTLRCSPISGHKSVSWYQQVLGQGPQFIFQYYEKEERGRGNFPDRFSARQFPNYSSELNVNALLLGDSALYLCASSSPAGYTDTQYFGPGTRLTVL.

CDR3 sequence (DNA): TGTGCCTGGAGTAAAAGCGGGGTAAGAGGCTACACCTTC. This codes for CAWSKSGVRGYTF. This rearrangement joins TRBV30 to TRBJ1-2; D is ambiguous. Germline CDR1 reads GTSNPN; CDR2 reads SVGIG (reference sequence). CDR3 length: 13 amino acids. Trimming left V 2 bases short and J 8 bases short, with 15 bases between.

The chain recombines TRBV11-2 with TRBJ1-1; 10 nucleotides agree with TRBD1. This CDR3 comprises 17 residues. CDR1 and CDR2 from the germline V gene are SGHAT and FQNNGV. With 5 bases clipped from V and 2 bases from J, the junction kept 11 bases outside the gene matches. CDR3 in amino acids: CASSPWDRGLSNTEAFF. DNA of the CDR3: TGTGCCAGCAGCCCCTGGGACAGGGGCTTGTCAAACACTGAAGCTTTCTTT.

The rearrangement joins TRBV27 to TRBJ1-2, with a tentative D call TRBD1 (5 bases). Trimming took off 2 bases at V and 2 bases at J, with 18 bases between the two ends. Germline CDR1 is MNHEY and CDR2 is SMNVEV (reference sequence). This CDR3 region has 17 residues. The CDR3 here is CASSLRTRGRYNYGYTF. For the CDR3, the DNA is TGTGCCAGCAGTTTAAGGACCCGGGGGAGATACAACTATGGCTACACCTTC.

The chain uses TRBV24-1 and TRBJ1-4, with 8 positions matching TRBD1. The junction had 7 bases not matched to a gene; V was cut back by 3 bases and J by 5 bases. CDR1 is KGHDR, CDR2 SFDVKD, per germline. This CDR3 region has 16 residues. The CDR3, as DNA: TGTGCCACCAGTGATGGGGGGACAGGAAAGAATGAAAAACTGTTTTTT. It encodes CATSDGGTGKNEKLFF.

The chain is built from TRBV5-1 and TRBJ1-6; D possibly corresponds to TRBD1 (6 bases). The ends were cut back, 4 bases at V and 11 bases at J, with 19 bases in the middle. There are 15 residues in the CDR3. The V gene's germline CDR1 is SGHRS and CDR2 YFSETQ. CDR3 in DNA: TGCGCCAGCAGCAGGGACACCGCCATCGCGACACCCCTCCACTTT. This sequence encodes CASSRDTAIATPLHF.

The chain links TRBV7-2 to TRBJ1-6, with D hard to call. The CDR3 loop spans 15 amino acids. The V gene's germline CDR1 is SGHTA and CDR2 FQGNSA. Trimming took 8 bases from V and 0 from J, leaving 11 bases between them. The CDR3 sequence: CASQTKFSYNSPLHF. CDR3 in DNA: TGTGCCAGCCAAACTAAATTCTCCTATAATTCACCCCTCCACTTT. Full variable domain (missing parts from reference TRBV7-2 and TRBJ1-6): GAGVSQSPSNKVTEKGKDVELRCDPISGHTALYWYRQSLGQGLEFLIYFQGNSAPDKSGLPSDRFSAERTGGSVSTLTIQRTQQEDSAVYLCASQTKFSYNSPLHFGNGTRLTVT.

The chain couples TRBV2 to TRBJ2-3; 10 bases align to TRBD1. Germline loops: CDR1 SNHLY, CDR2 FYNNEI. Trimming took 5 bases from V and 3 from J; bases not matched to a gene: 5. CDR3 length: 15 residues. The CDR3 loop is CASSFPGQGTDTQYF. The CDR3 region has the DNA TGTGCCAGCAGTTTCCCGGGACAGGGGACAGATACGCAGTATTTT.